The 27 T cell receptor beta chains below all came from one sample that was sequenced in a study of technical replicates of blood from a few donors. TCRdb keeps only in-frame clones here, not all; method: immunoSEQ multiplex PCR. The sample includes some 15,000 clones, around 83% seen only once; the top ten take about an eighth. The sample consisted of PBMCs. The receptors originated from a human donor in good health.

The chain joins TRBV7-9 to TRBJ2-7, with D tentatively TRBD1 (6 bases). The CDR3 length is 15 residues. Germline CDR1 reads SEHNR; CDR2 reads FQNEAQ (reference sequence). Trimming removed 5 bases at V and 4 bases at J, with 18 bases between. The CDR3 sequence is CASSLGANREYEQYF. The CDR3 coding sequence is TGTGCCAGCAGCCTAGGTGCGAACAGGGAGTACGAGCAGTACTTC.

V is TRBV6-5 and J is TRBJ2-7, with 7 bases lining up with TRBD2. CDR3 length equals 15 residues. Germline assignment: CDR1 MNHEY and CDR2 SVGAGI. The V gene end was trimmed by 2 bases and the J gene end by 4 bases; junction bases not matched to a gene: 8. CDR3 in amino acids: CASSYKPGGGYEQYF. In DNA form, the CDR3 reads TGTGCCAGCAGTTACAAGCCGGGAGGTGGATACGAGCAGTACTTC.

The chain uses TRBV10-2 and TRBJ2-7, with TRBD2 identical over 9 bases. The CDR3 is 14 amino acids. Looked up from germline, CDR1 is WSHSY and CDR2 is SAAADI. Unmatched junction bases numbered 5, after V lost 6 bases and J lost 2 bases. In DNA, the CDR3 is TGCGCCAGCAGATTAGCGGGAGTCGCCTACGAGCAGTACTTC. This encodes CASRLAGVAYEQYF.

The rearrangement joins TRBV6-1 to TRBJ2-7; D is unclear. Germline CDR1 is MNHNS and CDR2 is SASEGT. Trimming cost V 8 bases and J 5 bases, with 16 bases left between them. The CDR3 sequence is 13 residues long. Written as DNA, the CDR3 is TGTGCCAGCGAAGGTGCACTATCGGACGAGCAGTACTTC. Translation: CASEGALSDEQYF.

The J gene is TRBJ2-1, the V gene TRBV4-1; 7 bases are a match to TRBD2. This CDR3 is 17 amino acids long. V lost 0 bases and J lost 11; bases outside the gene matches: 16. Germline values: CDR1 MGHRA, CDR2 YSYEKL. CDR3 DNA sequence: TGCGCCAGCAGCCAAGAAGGCTACCCCAGCCGGGGGGAAAAGCAGTTCTTC. This sequence encodes CASSQEGYPSRGEKQFF.

The CDR3 here is CASSFRGEKLFF. In DNA form, the CDR3 reads TGTGCCAGCAGTTTCAGGGGAGAAAAACTGTTTTTT. The genes are TRBV27 and TRBJ1-4; D is perhaps TRBD1 (6 bases). The CDR3 contains 12 residues. V gave up 3 bases and J gave up 8 bases, with 7 bases separating them. The germline CDR1 and CDR2 sequences are MNHEY and SMNVEV (reference sequence). The full variable domain, rest sourced from reference TRBV27 and TRBJ1-4, is EAQVTQNPRYLITVTGKKLTVTCSQNMNHEYMSWYRQDPGLGLRQIYYSMNVEVTDKGDVPEGYKVSRKEKRNFPLILESPSPNQTSLYFCASSFRGEKLFFGSGTQLSVL.

This chain connects TRBV2 to TRBJ2-1; 13 bases agree with TRBD2. Germline CDR1 SNHLY, CDR2 FYNNEI. V lost 10 bases to trimming and J lost 6 bases; unmatched junction nucleotides: 6. The CDR3 has 14 residues. The CDR3 sequence is CATKTSGGFNEQFF. The CDR3 DNA follows: TGTGCCACCAAGACTAGCGGGGGGTTCAATGAGCAGTTCTTC.

The rearrangement joins TRBV5-1 to TRBJ1-1; D might be TRBD1 (5 bases). Per the germline V gene, CDR1 is SGHRS and CDR2 is YFSETQ. The CDR3 runs to 15 residues. Trimming removed 1 base at V and 0 bases at J, with 10 bases between. The CDR3 is CASSLIPGMNTEAFF. The DNA for the CDR3 is TGCGCCAGCAGCTTGATTCCAGGGATGAACACTGAAGCTTTCTTT.

This clone has a single count. The chain is built from TRBV28 and TRBJ2-7; TRBD1 matches at 11 bases. The CDR3 has 15 amino acids. V shed 4 bases and J 4 bases; nucleotides not matched to a gene: 6. CDR1 is MDHEN, CDR2 SYDVKM, per germline. CDR3 loop: CASSSGQGAGYEQYF. The CDR3 nucleotides read TGTGCCAGCAGTTCCGGACAGGGGGCGGGTTACGAGCAGTACTTC.

The chain uses TRBV19 and TRBJ2-3; D is unresolved. The CDR3 totals 13 residues. Germline CDR1 reads LNHDA; CDR2 reads SQIVND (reference sequence). Trimming removed 7 bases at V and 3 bases at J, with 11 bases between. Written as DNA, the CDR3 is TGTGCCAGTAATCAACAGATAACAGATACGCAGTATTTT. Amino acids: CASNQQITDTQYF.

J is TRBJ1-2 and V is TRBV6-6; D call uncertain. The CDR3 runs to 15 residues. Germline CDR1 reads MNHNY; CDR2 reads SVGAGI (reference sequence). Deletions cut 2 bases from V and 4 bases from J, with 14 bases between. The CDR3 spells CASSYPGMQSYGYTF. As DNA, the CDR3 is TGTGCCAGCAGTTACCCAGGAATGCAGTCCTATGGCTACACCTTC.

The chain is built from TRBV27 and TRBJ2-7; perhaps TRBD1 as D (5 bases). Per germline, CDR1 MNHEY and CDR2 SMNVEV (reference sequence). V gave up 10 bases and J gave up 0 bases, with 10 bases separating them. The CDR3 is 12 amino acids. This chain's CDR3 is CATGQSSYEQYF. The CDR3 coding sequence is TGTGCCACCGGACAATCCTCCTACGAGCAGTACTTC.

The chain links TRBV12-5 to TRBJ2-1; 8 bases are shared with TRBD2. The germline CDR1 and CDR2 sequences are LGHNT and FRNRAP. The CDR3 consists of 14 residues. The J segment lost 5 bases and the V segment lost 0 bases, leaving 0 bases of the junction unmatched. In DNA form, the CDR3 reads TGTGCTAGTGGTTTGGTTAGCGGGGACAATGAGCAGTTCTTC. Translated, it gives CASGLVSGDNEQFF.

The chain employs TRBV30 and TRBJ1-5, with D uncertain. Between the trimmed V and J ends, which lost 2 bases and 5 bases, there was a span of 10 bases. In germline, CDR1 is GTSNPN, CDR2 SVGIG (reference sequence). The CDR3 is 13 amino acids. Here the CDR3 DNA reads TGTGCCTGGAGTTCTCTAAATGATCAGCCCCAGCATTTT. Its translation is CAWSSLNDQPQHF. Filled out from reference TRBV30 and TRBJ1-5, the complete variable domain reads SQTIHQWPATLVQPVGSPLSLECTVEGTSNPNLYWYRQAAGRGLQLLFYSVGIGQISSEVPQNLSASRPQDRQFILSSKKLLLSDSGFYLCAWSSLNDQPQHFGDGTRLSIL.

This chain joins TRBV6-1 and TRBJ2-7; TRBD2 matches at 7 bases. The germline V gene has CDR1 MNHNS and CDR2 SASEGT. Losses at the gene ends were 3 bases for V and 4 bases for J; bases not matched to a gene: 6. The CDR3 extends over 14 amino acids. Here the CDR3 DNA reads TGTGCCAGCAGTGATGGCGGGAGTATGTACGAGCAGTACTTC. Protein sequence: CASSDGGSMYEQYF.

The chain uses TRBV28 and TRBJ2-3; D remains unclear. Germline CDR1 is MDHEN and CDR2 is SYDVKM. The CDR3 spans 12 residues. Trimming stripped 7 bases from V and 2 bases from J, with 7 bases between. CDR3 in amino acids: CASTGPTDTQYF. In nucleotides, the CDR3 is TGTGCCAGCACAGGCCCCACAGATACGCAGTATTTT.

CDR3 nucleotides: TGTGCCAGCAGTCAACCGGGACAGGGATATTATGGCTACACCTTC. It encodes CASSQPGQGYYGYTF. The genes are TRBV28 and TRBJ1-2; 9 bases fit TRBD1. The germline gives CDR1 MDHEN, CDR2 SYDVKM. The CDR3 extends over 15 amino acids. With 5 bases clipped from V and 5 bases from J, the junction kept 9 bases outside the gene matches.

This chain links TRBV27 with TRBJ1-1, with D perhaps TRBD1 (6 bases). Germline V gives CDR1 MNHEY, CDR2 SMNVEV (reference sequence). The CDR3 spans 16 residues. V lost 4 bases, J lost 2 bases, and 17 bases lay in between. Here the CDR3 DNA reads TGTGCCAGCAGTTCTGAGATCAGGGGTACCAACACTGAAGCTTTCTTT. This translates into CASSSEIRGTNTEAFF.

CDR3 sequence: CASSPNAGTQYF. DNA of the CDR3: TGTGCCAGCTCACCCAATGCGGGGACGCAGTATTTT. This chain connects TRBV18 to TRBJ2-3; tentative D call: TRBD2 (6 bases). Per germline, CDR1 KGHSH and CDR2 LQKENI. The CDR3 has 12 amino acids. The germline V and J ends were trimmed by 3 bases and 9 bases, with 10 bases remaining between them.

V usage is TRBV5-6 and J usage is TRBJ1-1, with 8 positions matching TRBD1. The germline gives CDR1 SGHDT, CDR2 YYEEEE. The V and J ends lost 4 bases and 2 bases, in that order; junction bases with no gene match: 4. This CDR3 is 14 amino acids long. The CDR3 nucleotides read TGTGCCAGCAGCGGACAGGGAAGAAACACTGAAGCTTTCTTT. It codes for CASSGQGRNTEAFF.

The rearrangement links TRBV18 to TRBJ1-1; the D gene is possibly TRBD1 (5 bases). Trimming pared 6 bases from V and 4 bases from J, leaving 15 bases between. The CDR3 runs 14 residues. The germline V gene has CDR1 KGHSH and CDR2 LQKENI. CDR3 amino acids: CASSLGSQGTEAFF. In DNA, the CDR3 is TGTGCCAGCTCCTTGGGGTCCCAGGGCACTGAAGCTTTCTTT.

This clone appeared once. The chain uses TRBV6-1 and TRBJ1-1, with 7 bases lining up with TRBD1. The V gene's germline CDR1 is MNHNS and CDR2 SASEGT. This CDR3 region has 14 residues. J lost 7 bases, V lost 1 base, and 6 bases had no gene match. CDR3 residues: CASSEDRGFGEAFF. The CDR3 DNA reads TGTGCCAGCAGTGAAGACAGGGGTTTCGGTGAAGCTTTCTTT.

This chain links TRBV19 with TRBJ1-5; 7 nucleotides agree with TRBD1. The germline V gene encodes CDR1 LNHDA and CDR2 SQIVND (reference sequence). This CDR3 region has 17 residues. After removal of 3 bases from V and 0 bases from J, the junction contained 8 bases not matched to a gene. The DNA for the CDR3 is TGTGCCAGTAGTATGTCTGGGGGGACAGATAGCAATCAGCCCCAGCATTTT. Translation gives CASSMSGGTDSNQPQHF.

The genes are TRBV5-8 and TRBJ1-2, with TRBD1 as a possible D gene (5 bases). In germline, CDR1 is SGHTS, CDR2 YDEGEE. V dropped 5 bases and J dropped 4 bases, with 15 bases sitting between them. This CDR3 region has 14 residues. CDR3 in amino acids: CASRAGTDLYGYTF. The DNA of the CDR3 is TGTGCCAGCAGGGCCGGGACTGACCTCTATGGCTACACCTTC.

Concerning this clone itself: In the same sample, other DNA sequences code for this CDR3. The CDR3, as DNA: TGTGCCAGCTCATACCTAGCCGGGACAAGCGTGGAGCAGTACTTC. It codes for CASSYLAGTSVEQYF. The chain links TRBV18 to TRBJ2-7; D might be TRBD1 (6 bases). CDR1 is KGHSH and CDR2 is LQKENI in the germline V gene. This CDR3 contains 15 residues. V gave up 5 bases and J gave up 7 bases, with 21 bases separating them. Full variable domain (rest looked up from reference TRBV18 and TRBJ2-7): NAGVMQNPRHLVRRRGQEARLRCSPMKGHSHVYWYRQLPEEGLKFMVYLQKENIIDESGMPKERFSAEFPKEGPSILRIQQVVRGDSAAYFCASSYLAGTSVEQYFGPGTRLTVT.

This chain links TRBV7-6 with TRBJ1-2; TRBD1 matches 8 bases. V dropped 5 bases and J dropped 0; count of bases not matched to a gene: 14. Germline CDR1 SGHVS, CDR2 FNYEAQ. The CDR3 sequence is 18 residues long. The CDR3 protein is CASSQPLGQAEANYGYTF. CDR3 coding DNA: TGTGCCAGCAGCCAACCTCTGGGACAGGCCGAAGCTAACTATGGCTACACCTTC.

The rearrangement uses TRBV6-6 and TRBJ2-1; the match to TRBD2 covers 9 bases. Germline V lookup: CDR1 MNHNY, CDR2 SVGAGI (reference sequence). The V and J ends lost 7 bases and 5 bases, in that order; junction bases with no gene match: 6. This CDR3 has 14 residues. CDR3 DNA sequence: TGTGCCAGCACCAAAGCGGGAGGCGACAATGAGCAGTTCTTC. This sequence encodes CASTKAGGDNEQFF.